These T cell receptor beta chains were read from a single sample in a study of T-cell reconstitution after alpha-beta-depleted transplantation in children. One entry per CDR3 protein, called by TCRdb with MiXCR from the PCR reads. The sample includes 700,000 to 950,000 distinct CDR3 sequences, around 17% of them seen just once. Sample: PBMCs, mostly from graft donor cells, taken 360 days after TCRalphabeta/CD19-depleted stem cell transplant. The receptor source for this set is a male patient between 5 and 17 years old who had a stem cell transplant for acute lymphoblastic leukemia, so the T cells may come from the graft donor. CDR3s include the opening cysteine and the closing phenylalanine or tryptophan. Each record gives: D gene, V gene, J gene, clone size, CDR3 protein, CDR3 DNA. The D gene is left open where the match is weak. Clone size, where shown, is once, few, many, or a class for clones that have expanded.

D gene: TRBD2
V gene: TRBV5-1
J gene: TRBJ2-2
clone size: .
CDR3 protein: CASSPPRLARNTGELFF
CDR3 DNA: TGCGCCAGCAGCCCGCCCAGACTAGCGCGGAACACCGGGGAGCTGTTTTTT

D gene: .
V gene: TRBV7-8
J gene: TRBJ2-3
clone size: few
CDR3 protein: CASSLGPFSTDTQYF
CDR3 DNA: TGTGCCAGCAGCTTGGGACCATTTAGCACAGATACGCAGTATTTT

D gene: .
V gene: TRBV11-1
J gene: TRBJ2-1
clone size: many
CDR3 protein: CASSPRTLARIPLVYNEQFF
CDR3 DNA: TGTGCCAGCAGCCCCCGGACCCTAGCGCGGATCCCTTTGGTATACAATGAGCAGTTCTTC

D gene: .
V gene: TRBV15
J gene: TRBJ2-3
clone size: few
CDR3 protein: CATSRGSVGRGSDTQYF
CDR3 DNA: TGTGCCACCAGCAGAGGGTCGGTAGGCCGAGGTTCCGATACGCAGTATTTT

D gene: .
V gene: TRBV5-1
J gene: TRBJ1-2
clone size: .
CDR3 protein: CASSFWGSYDGYTF
CDR3 DNA: TGCGCCAGCAGCTTTTGGGGGAGTTATGATGGCTACACCTTC

D gene: TRBD1
V gene: TRBV5-1
J gene: TRBJ2-7
clone size: few
CDR3 protein: CASSLRDRGREQYF
CDR3 DNA: TGCGCCAGCAGCCTCCGGGACAGGGGCCGCGAGCAGTACTTC

D gene: .
V gene: TRBV11-2
J gene: TRBJ1-2
clone size: .
CDR3 protein: CASSFKHRNYGYTF
CDR3 DNA: TGTGCCAGCAGCTTTAAGCACAGGAACTATGGCTACACCTTC

D gene: .
V gene: TRBV9
J gene: TRBJ1-1
clone size: few
CDR3 protein: CASSVGGRETEAFF
CDR3 DNA: TGTGCCAGCAGCGTAGGCGGCAGGGAAACTGAAGCTTTCTTT

D gene: TRBD2
V gene: TRBV3-1
J gene: TRBJ2-7
clone size: .
CDR3 protein: CASSQAVDSGIYEQYF
CDR3 DNA: TGTGCCAGCAGCCAAGCTGTGGATAGCGGGATCTACGAGCAGTACTTC

D gene: .
V gene: TRBV25-1
J gene: TRBJ2-6
clone size: .
CDR3 protein: CASSRVAGANVLTF
CDR3 DNA: TGTGCCAGCTCGCGGGTGGCTGGGGCCAACGTCCTGACTTTC

D gene: TRBD2
V gene: TRBV20-1
J gene: TRBJ2-7
clone size: few
CDR3 protein: CSATSGSPYEQYF
CDR3 DNA: TGCAGTGCTACTAGCGGGAGTCCCTACGAGCAGTACTTC

D gene: .
V gene: TRBV5-1
J gene: TRBJ1-2
clone size: many
CDR3 protein: CASSLQYGYTF
CDR3 DNA: TGCGCCAGCAGCTTACAGTATGGCTACACCTTC

D gene: TRBD2
V gene: TRBV6-2/TRBV6-3
J gene: TRBJ2-7
clone size: .
CDR3 protein: CASSYDLAEGYEQYF
CDR3 DNA: TGTGCCAGCAGTTACGACCTAGCGGAGGGGTACGAGCAGTACTTC

D gene: TRBD2
V gene: TRBV7-6
J gene: TRBJ2-7
clone size: few
CDR3 protein: CASSPLAGGNYEQYF
CDR3 DNA: TGTGCCAGCAGCCCCTTAGCGGGAGGGAACTACGAGCAGTACTTC

D gene: TRBD2
V gene: TRBV7-3
J gene: TRBJ2-1
clone size: few
CDR3 protein: CASSLEGTRHYNEQFF
CDR3 DNA: TGTGCCAGCAGCTTAGAGGGGACTAGACACTACAATGAGCAGTTCTTC

D gene: TRBD2
V gene: TRBV20-1
J gene: TRBJ2-3
clone size: .
CDR3 protein: CSARGASGRSLTDTQYF
CDR3 DNA: TGCAGTGCCCGAGGGGCTAGCGGGAGGTCCCTCACAGATACGCAGTATTTT

D gene: .
V gene: TRBV24-1
J gene: TRBJ2-7
clone size: .
CDR3 protein: CATSDLMSSYEQYF
CDR3 DNA: TGTGCCACCAGTGATTTGATGAGTTCCTACGAGCAGTACTTC

D gene: .
V gene: TRBV18
J gene: TRBJ2-7
clone size: few
CDR3 protein: CASSPQTGTASYEQYF
CDR3 DNA: TGTGCCAGCTCACCACAGACCGGGACCGCATCCTACGAGCAGTACTTC

D gene: .
V gene: TRBV5-1
J gene: TRBJ2-7
clone size: many
CDR3 protein: CASSSHLGALYEQYF
CDR3 DNA: TGCGCCAGCAGCTCTCACCTCGGGGCCCTCTACGAGCAGTACTTC

D gene: .
V gene: TRBV6-2/TRBV6-3
J gene: TRBJ2-1
clone size: few
CDR3 protein: CASSPRPAGEQFF
CDR3 DNA: TGTGCCAGCAGCCCTAGACCAGCCGGTGAGCAGTTCTTC

D gene: TRBD2
V gene: TRBV5-6
J gene: TRBJ2-3
clone size: few
CDR3 protein: CASRSPGGDTQYF
CDR3 DNA: TGTGCCAGCAGGAGTCCGGGAGGAGATACGCAGTATTTT

D gene: TRBD1
V gene: TRBV5-1
J gene: TRBJ1-2
clone size: many
CDR3 protein: CASSPGQGAFNYGYTF
CDR3 DNA: TGCGCCAGCAGCCCTGGACAGGGGGCTTTTAACTATGGCTACACCTTC

D gene: .
V gene: TRBV4-1
J gene: TRBJ2-7
clone size: .
CDR3 protein: CASSHGSAGFVAYEQYF
CDR3 DNA: TGCGCCAGCAGCCACGGCAGTGCGGGATTCGTAGCCTACGAGCAGTACTTC